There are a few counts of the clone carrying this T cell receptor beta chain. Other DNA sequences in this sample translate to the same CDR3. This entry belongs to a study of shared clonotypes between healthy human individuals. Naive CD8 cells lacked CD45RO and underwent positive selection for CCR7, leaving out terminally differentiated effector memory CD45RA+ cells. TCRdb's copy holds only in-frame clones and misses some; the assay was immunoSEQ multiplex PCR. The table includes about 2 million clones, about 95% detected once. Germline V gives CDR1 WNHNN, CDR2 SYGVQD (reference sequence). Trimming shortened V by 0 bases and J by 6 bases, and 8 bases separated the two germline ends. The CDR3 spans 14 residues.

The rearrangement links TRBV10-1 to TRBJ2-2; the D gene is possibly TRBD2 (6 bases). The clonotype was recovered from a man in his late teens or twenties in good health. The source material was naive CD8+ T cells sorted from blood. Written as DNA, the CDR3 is TGCGCCAGCAGTGAGTCGGGGGGATCCGGGGAGCTGTTTTTT. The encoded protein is CASSESGGSGELFF.